These 16 T cell receptor beta chains originate from one sample sequenced in a study of T cells after yellow fever vaccination. TCRdb passed the 5' RACE reads through MiXCR, listing each CDR3 protein once. The sample has 620,000 or so distinct CDR3 sequences; approximately 13% are singletons. The material was PBMCs, obtained on the day of the yellow fever booster vaccination. The receptors here all came from a man under 40 who received the YFV17D yellow fever vaccine.

V usage is TRBV24-1 and J usage is TRBJ1-2; D is perhaps TRBD1 (6 bases). V was trimmed by 2 bases and J by 4 bases, leaving 13 bases between them. Germline V gives CDR1 KGHDR, CDR2 SFDVKD. The CDR3 loop spans 15 amino acids. The CDR3 nucleotides are TGTGCCACCAGTGATTCTCAACGGGGGCTCTATGGCTACACCTTC. This translates into CATSDSQRGLYGYTF.

This clonotype was seen a single time. This chain uses TRBV11-2 with TRBJ2-1, with TRBD2 identical over 8 bases. The germline gives CDR1 SGHAT, CDR2 FQNNGV. V lost 7 bases to trimming and J lost 2 bases; unmatched junction nucleotides: 10. This CDR3 comprises 16 residues. In nucleotides, the CDR3 is TGTGCCAGCAACTCTATCCTAGCGGGCCCCTACAATGAGCAGTTCTTC. Its protein product is CASNSILAGPYNEQFF.

The chain has TRBV27 and TRBJ2-7; 11 nucleotides agree with TRBD1. V lost 2 bases, J lost 2 bases, and 17 bases stayed unmatched. The V gene's germline CDR1 is MNHEY and CDR2 SMNVEV (reference sequence). The CDR3 has 20 amino acids. The CDR3 protein is CASSLRPGTGGLGSTYEQYF. CDR3 sequence (DNA): TGTGCCAGCAGTTTACGTCCTGGGACAGGGGGACTAGGTAGCACCTACGAGCAGTACTTC.

This clonotype has ten or more counts. This rearrangement joins TRBV28 to TRBJ2-2; D is unclear. CDR3 length: 15 amino acids. Looked up from germline, CDR1 is MDHEN and CDR2 is SYDVKM. Trimming left V 4 bases short and J 6 bases short, with 15 bases between. CDR3: CASSYHAQVAGELFF. The CDR3 nucleotides read TGTGCCAGCAGTTACCATGCTCAAGTCGCCGGGGAGCTGTTTTTT. Looking up the rest from reference TRBV28 and TRBJ2-2 gives the full variable domain: DVKVTQSSRYLVKRTGEKVFLECVQDMDHENMFWYRQDPGLGLRLIYFSYDVKMKEKGDIPEGYSVSREKKERFSLILESASTNQTSMYLCASSYHAQVAGELFFGEGSRLTVL.

This chain connects TRBV9 to TRBJ2-1; D is unclear. The CDR3 loop spans 15 amino acids. Trimming cost V 3 bases and J 4 bases, with 14 bases left between them. Germline values: CDR1 SGDLS, CDR2 YYNGEE. CDR3 residues: CASSGEEYYYNEQFF. CDR3 coding DNA: TGTGCCAGCAGCGGCGAGGAGTATTATTACAATGAGCAGTTCTTC.

This clonotype came up a few times. V is TRBV7-8 and J is TRBJ2-7, with D unclear. V dropped 3 bases and J dropped 9 bases, with 15 bases sitting between them. Germline values: CDR1 SGHVS, CDR2 FQNEAQ. The CDR3 spans 13 residues. The CDR3 DNA reads TGTGCCAGCAGCTTGGGCCTCTCTTTTGCGCAGTACTTC. This sequence encodes CASSLGLSFAQYF.

This clonotype was seen only a few times. V and J are TRBV6-2 or TRBV6-3 and TRBJ2-7; tentatively, D is TRBD2 (6 bases). This CDR3 is built from 14 residues. Germline-derived CDR1 and CDR2 are MNHEY and SVGEGT. V lost 7 bases to trimming and J lost 0 bases, with 13 bases between them. In nucleotides, the CDR3 is TGTGCCAGCACGGTAGCGGCCAGCTCCTACGAGCAGTACTTC. The encoded protein is CASTVAASSYEQYF.

This clonotype showed up just a few times. The V gene is TRBV4-3, the J gene TRBJ2-7, with 12 bases that match TRBD2. Germline V gene sequence: CDR1 LGHNA, CDR2 YSLEER. This CDR3 spans 17 amino acids. Trimming removed 0 bases from V and 1 base from J; junction bases left unmatched: 4. The CDR3 region has the DNA TGCGCCAGCAGCCAAGATGTCGGACTAGCGGGGTCCTACGAGCAGTACTTC. The encoded protein is CASSQDVGLAGSYEQYF.

The genes are TRBV27 and TRBJ2-3, with D uncertain. Germline CDR1 reads MNHEY; CDR2 reads SMNVEV (reference sequence). There are 14 residues in the CDR3. V dropped 2 bases and J dropped 3 bases, with 9 bases sitting between them. CDR3 DNA: TGTGCCAGCAGTTTACCAGACCTAACAGATACGCAGTATTTT. Translating gives CASSLPDLTDTQYF.

This clonotype was recorded a few times. The chain uses TRBV10-3 and TRBJ2-7; tentatively, D is TRBD2 (6 bases). Trimming removed 6 bases at V and 5 bases at J, with 17 bases between. The V gene's germline CDR1 is ENHRY and CDR2 SYGVKD. The CDR3 runs to 14 residues. The CDR3 spells CAIRSGLRDHEQYF. DNA of the CDR3: TGTGCCATCAGATCTGGGTTGCGGGACCACGAGCAGTACTTC.

The V gene is TRBV11-2, the J gene TRBJ2-3, with TRBD2 matching over 13 bases. CDR3 length: 17 residues. The germline V gene encodes CDR1 SGHAT and CDR2 FQNNGV. J was trimmed by 10 bases and V by 3 bases; bases with no gene match: 13. The CDR3 DNA follows: TGTGCCAGCAGCTTCGATACTAGCGGGAGGGCCCTACGGGCGCAGTATTTT. Translating gives CASSFDTSGRALRAQYF.

The CDR3 region has the DNA TGTGCCAGCAGCCATCCCAATGAGCAGTTCTTC. Encoded protein: CASSHPNEQFF. This sequence joins TRBV7-9 and TRBJ2-1; no firm D call. The V gene lost 5 bases and the J gene lost 6 bases, with 5 bases spanning the gap. Germline V gene data show CDR1 as SEHNR and CDR2 as FQNEAQ (reference sequence). This CDR3 comprises 11 residues.

In this sample, this clonotype turned up a few times. The J gene is TRBJ2-1, the V gene TRBV5-6; the D gene is possibly TRBD2 (6 bases). V was trimmed by 0 bases and J by 4 bases, leaving 14 bases between them. The CDR3 spans 16 residues. Germline CDR1 SGHDT, CDR2 YYEEEE. The CDR3 region has the DNA TGTGCCAGCAGCTTGGCCAGTAGCGGCCCATACAATGAGCAGTTCTTC. Its protein product is CASSLASSGPYNEQFF. The variable domain in full, with the rest retrieved from reference TRBV5-6 and TRBJ2-1, is DAGVTQSPTHLIKTRGQQVTLRCSPKSGHDTVSWYQQALGQGPQFIFQYYEEEERQRGNFPDRFSGHQFPNYSSELNVNALLLGDSALYLCASSLASSGPYNEQFFGPGTRLTVL.

This clonotype was observed a few times. The chain is built from TRBV20-1 and TRBJ2-4; TRBD1 aligns across 11 bases. CDR3 length: 12 amino acids. CDR1 is DFQATT and CDR2 is SNEGSKA in the germline V gene (reference sequence). The V gene end was trimmed by 6 bases and the J gene end by 7 bases; junction bases not matched to a gene: 2. In DNA, the CDR3 is TGCAGTGCCAGGACAGGGGGCAACATTCAGTACTTC. It specifies CSARTGGNIQYF.

This clonotype has a handful of counts. V usage is TRBV29-1 and J usage is TRBJ2-5; D is possibly TRBD1 or TRBD2 (5 bases each). In germline, CDR1 is SQVTM, CDR2 ANQGSEA. Trimming shortened V by 5 bases and J by 5 bases, and 6 bases separated the two germline ends. This CDR3 is 10 amino acids long. CDR3 loop: CSVRDETQYF. CDR3 DNA: TGCAGCGTTAGGGACGAGACCCAGTACTTC.

There are a few counts of this clonotype. This chain uses TRBV7-2 with TRBJ1-2; possibly TRBD1 for D (6 bases). This CDR3 has 15 amino acids. V lost 2 bases to trimming and J lost 4 bases, with 14 bases between them. Per germline, CDR1 SGHTA and CDR2 FQGNSA. In DNA form, the CDR3 reads TGTGCCAGCAGCTTAATGGAGACAGGCCCCTATGGCTACACCTTC. Its translation: CASSLMETGPYGYTF.